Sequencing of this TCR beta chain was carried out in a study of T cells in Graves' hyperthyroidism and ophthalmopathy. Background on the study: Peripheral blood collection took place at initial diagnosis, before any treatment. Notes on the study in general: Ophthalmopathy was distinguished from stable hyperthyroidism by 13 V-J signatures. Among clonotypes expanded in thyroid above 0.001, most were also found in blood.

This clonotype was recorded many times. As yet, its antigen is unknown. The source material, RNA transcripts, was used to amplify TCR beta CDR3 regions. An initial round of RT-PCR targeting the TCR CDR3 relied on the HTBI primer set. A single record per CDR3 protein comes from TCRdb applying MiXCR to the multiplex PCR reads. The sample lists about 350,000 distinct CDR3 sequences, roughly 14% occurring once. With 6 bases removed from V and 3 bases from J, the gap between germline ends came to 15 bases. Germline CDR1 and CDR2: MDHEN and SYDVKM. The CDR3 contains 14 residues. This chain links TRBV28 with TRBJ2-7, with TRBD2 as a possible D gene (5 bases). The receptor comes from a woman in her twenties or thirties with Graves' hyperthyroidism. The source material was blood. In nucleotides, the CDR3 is TGTGCCAGCAGGGGAGAGGGCTTGGGCTACGAGCAGTACTTC. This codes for CASRGEGLGYEQYF.